These T cell receptor beta chains were read from a single sample in a study of cytomegalovirus exposure and HLA in healthy donors. Profiling relied on immunoSEQ multiplex PCR, and the TCRdb table lists in-frame clones only, not all of them. The table has approximately 100,000 clones, around 80% seen once. Sequencing was carried out using PBMCs. Receptor source: a woman aged 45-65 years in good health and CMV-seropositive. Each CDR3 is given with its conserved first and last residue. D genes are given only for firm matches. Clone sizes are given selectively: once, few, many, or a class where the clone is expanded.

cdr3_length	v_call	clone_size	j_call	d_call	cdr3_aa	cdr3_nt
19	TRBV6-7	NA	TRBJ1-4	NA	CASSYNASDSEATNEKLFF	TGTGCCAGCAGTTACAACGCCAGTGACAGCGAAGCAACTAATGAAAAACTGTTTTTT
13	TRBV29-1	NA	TRBJ1-1	NA	CSVTPYRNTEAFF	TGCAGCGTTACCCCCTATCGGAACACTGAAGCTTTCTTT
15	TRBV13	NA	TRBJ2-7	TRBD1	CASSLWTGNSYEQYF	TGTGCCAGCAGCTTATGGACAGGGAACAGTTACGAGCAGTACTTC
17	TRBV28	NA	TRBJ2-7	NA	CASSLLYETGRAYEQYF	TGTGCCAGCAGTTTATTGTACGAAACAGGCCGGGCCTACGAGCAGTACTTC
16	TRBV9	NA	TRBJ2-3	TRBD2	CASSVDASGGSDTQYF	TGTGCCAGCAGCGTAGATGCCAGCGGGGGCTCAGATACGCAGTATTTT
13	TRBV7-6	NA	TRBJ1-3	NA	CASSWTAGNTIYF	TGTGCCAGCAGCTGGACTGCTGGAAACACCATATATTTT
16	TRBV4-2	NA	TRBJ1-2	NA	CASSQVVAGDNYGYTF	TGTGCCAGCAGCCAAGTAGTGGCAGGGGATAACTATGGCTACACCTTC
15	TRBV28	NA	TRBJ1-5	NA	CASSPPGGQVQPQHF	TGTGCCAGCAGTCCCCCCGGGGGGCAGGTTCAGCCCCAGCATTTT
16	TRBV18	few	TRBJ1-4	TRBD1	CASSPPAGGSREKLFF	TGTGCCAGCTCACCGCCGGCAGGGGGGAGCAGGGAAAAACTGTTTTTT
12	TRBV7-9	NA	TRBJ1-2	TRBD1	CASSDRGYGYTF	TGTGCCAGTAGCGACAGGGGCTATGGCTACACCTTC
15	TRBV30	NA	TRBJ2-1	TRBD2	CAWTEGTSGGNEQFF	TGTGCCTGGACAGAGGGGACTAGCGGGGGGAATGAGCAGTTCTTC
15	TRBV10-3	NA	TRBJ1-2	TRBD1	CAISVGTGSDYGYTF	TGTGCCATCAGTGTAGGGACAGGGAGCGACTATGGCTACACCTTC
14	TRBV25-1	NA	TRBJ2-2	TRBD1	CASSETGDTGELFF	TGTGCCAGCAGTGAGACAGGGGACACCGGGGAGCTGTTTTTT
12	TRBV2	NA	TRBJ1-1	NA	CASSELLPEAFF	TGTGCCAGCAGTGAACTTCTCCCTGAAGCTTTCTTT
15	TRBV7-6	once	TRBJ2-7	NA	CASSQVSGGGYEQYF	TGTGCCAGCAGTCAAGTTAGCGGCGGTGGCTACGAGCAGTACTTC
13	TRBV28	NA	TRBJ1-6	NA	CASRRLSNSPLHF	TGTGCCAGCAGGAGACTGTCCAATTCACCCCTCCACTTT
14	TRBV6-5	NA	TRBJ1-1	NA	CASSYRGGGTEAFF	TGTGCCAGCAGTTACAGGGGGGGAGGCACTGAAGCTTTCTTT
15	TRBV7-3	NA	TRBJ2-2	NA	CASSLMGGTTGELFF	TGTGCCAGCAGCTTAATGGGGGGTACGACCGGGGAGCTGTTTTTT
15	TRBV5-1	NA	TRBJ2-7	TRBD1	CASSLNRGSYYEQYF	TGCGCCAGCAGCTTAAACAGGGGGTCCTACTACGAGCAGTACTTC
16	TRBV6-5	few	TRBJ1-3	NA	CASSYWTPDSGNTIYF	TGTGCCAGCAGTTACTGGACTCCTGACTCTGGAAACACCATATATTTT
19	TRBV7-9	NA	TRBJ2-2	NA	CASSLSWTRVGANTGELFF	TGTGCCAGCAGCCTATCTTGGACCAGGGTAGGGGCCAACACCGGGGAGCTGTTTTTT
15	TRBV6-1	NA	TRBJ2-5	NA	CASSEWGRLTETQYF	TGTGCCAGCAGTGAATGGGGCAGGCTCACGGAGACCCAGTACTTC
14	TRBV7-9	NA	TRBJ1-1	TRBD1	CSSSRGQGNTEAFF	TGTTCCAGCAGCCGCGGACAGGGGAACACTGAAGCTTTCTTT
14	TRBV28	NA	TRBJ1-2	NA	CARVGRGRTIGYTF	TGTGCCAGGGTAGGGAGGGGGAGGACTATCGGCTACACCTTC
12	TRBV2	NA	TRBJ2-3	NA	CASSQGARTQYF	TGTGCCAGCAGTCAAGGAGCCAGGACGCAGTATTTT
15	TRBV6-5	NA	TRBJ2-1	TRBD2	CASSFQAGDADEQFF	TGTGCCAGCAGTTTTCAAGCGGGGGACGCCGATGAGCAGTTCTTC
13	TRBV6-5	NA	TRBJ1-1	NA	CASNRDLNTEAFF	TGTGCCAGCAACCGGGACTTGAACACTGAAGCTTTCTTT
14	TRBV5-1	few	TRBJ2-7	TRBD1	CASSLLGQTYEQYF	TGCGCCAGCAGCTTGTTGGGACAGACCTACGAGCAGTACTTC
16	TRBV7-9	NA	TRBJ2-4	NA	CASSLAKGLAKNIQYF	TGTGCCAGCAGCTTAGCGAAGGGGCTGGCCAAAAACATTCAGTACTTC
15	TRBV28	NA	TRBJ1-1	NA	CASSPRGGMNTEAFF	TGTGCCAGCAGTCCCCGGGGAGGAATGAACACTGAAGCTTTCTTT
13	TRBV13	NA	TRBJ2-7	NA	CASSSPPVYEQYF	TGTGCCAGCAGCTCCCCTCCCGTCTACGAGCAGTACTTC
15	TRBV27	NA	TRBJ1-5	NA	CASSFQHNSNQPQHF	TGTGCCAGCAGTTTTCAACATAATAGCAATCAGCCCCAGCATTTT
16	TRBV15	once	TRBJ1-2	NA	CATSRGSSREGYGYTF	TGTGCCACCAGCAGAGGCTCAAGCAGGGAGGGCTATGGCTACACCTTC
15	TRBV15	NA	TRBJ1-1	NA	CATSRDRGLNTEAFF	TGTGCCACCAGCAGAGATAGAGGTCTAAACACTGAAGCTTTCTTT
15	TRBV6-6	once	TRBJ1-2	TRBD1	CASSYSTGLDYGYTF	TGTGCCAGCAGTTACTCGACAGGGTTAGACTATGGCTACACCTTC
12	TRBV7-2	NA	TRBJ2-3	NA	CASSFSSQIQYF	TGTGCCAGCAGCTTCAGTTCGCAGATCCAGTATTTT
17	TRBV7-2	NA	TRBJ2-3	TRBD2	CASSFSGGQTSTDTQYF	TGTGCCAGCAGCTTTAGCGGGGGGCAAACCAGCACAGATACGCAGTATTTT
15	TRBV9	NA	TRBJ1-5	NA	CASSVAGGANQPQHF	TGTGCCAGCAGCGTAGCTGGGGGGGCGAATCAGCCCCAGCATTTT
13	TRBV7-2	NA	TRBJ1-5	NA	CASSLALDTLLHF	TGTGCCAGCAGCTTAGCGTTGGACACCCTTTTACATTTT
14	TRBV5-4	NA	TRBJ1-4	TRBD1	CASSSEGTGEKLFF	TGTGCCAGCAGCTCCGAGGGGACAGGTGAAAAACTGTTTTTT
18	TRBV15	NA	TRBJ2-2	TRBD1	CATSRDHHRGDFTGELFF	TGTGCCACCAGCAGAGATCACCACAGGGGGGATTTCACCGGGGAGCTGTTTTTT
13	TRBV27	NA	TRBJ1-5	NA	CASSPARGQPQHF	TGTGCCAGCAGTCCCGCCCGGGGGCAGCCCCAGCATTTT
15	TRBV6-5	few	TRBJ2-1	TRBD1	CASSIDRGSYNEQFF	TGTGCCAGCAGTATTGACAGGGGTTCCTACAATGAGCAGTTCTTC
16	TRBV27	NA	TRBJ1-1	TRBD1	CASSLSQGAGNTEAFF	TGTGCCAGCAGTTTATCGCAGGGGGCAGGTAACACTGAAGCTTTCTTT
18	TRBV5-4	NA	TRBJ2-3	TRBD2	CASSLVVLAGGGTDTQYF	TGTGCCAGCAGCTTAGTAGTTCTAGCGGGGGGAGGCACAGATACGCAGTATTTT